Below, 23 T cell receptor beta chains from the same sample are listed, as sequenced in a study of post-analysis software for immune sequencing data. General study results and limits: About five TRBV segments were more frequent in patients than controls; TRBV5-6, TRBV5-1 and TRBV20-1 belonged to this group.

What these receptors recognize is not known. Included in the TCR beta cDNA libraries were unique molecular identifiers. Each CDR3 protein is one row after TCRdb ran MiXCR on the PCR reads. The sample shows fewer than 600,000 distinct CDR3 sequences, approximately 45% of them seen only once. The sample was blood. The receptors stem from a girl between 5 and 17 years old with multiple sclerosis.

J is TRBJ2-4 and V is TRBV6-1, with 9 bases that match TRBD1. The germline gives CDR1 MNHNS, CDR2 SASEGT. The trim removed 5 bases at V and 15 bases at J, leaving 17 bases unmatched. This CDR3 is 15 amino acids long. In DNA form, the CDR3 reads TGTGCCAGCAGTACACCGGGACAGGGAAAAGAGACCCGGTACTTC. This translates into CASSTPGQGKETRYF.

The CDR3 DNA sequence: TGTGCCAGCAGCCGCATCAACAATGAGCAGTTCTTC. Translating gives CASSRINNEQFF. V usage is TRBV6-2 or TRBV6-3 and J usage is TRBJ2-1; no firm D call. The length of the CDR3 is 12 residues. V was shortened by 6 bases and J by 5 bases, with 8 bases between the two germline ends. Germline CDR1 MNHEY, CDR2 SVGEGT.

This clonotype occurred a few times. The chain combines TRBV13 with TRBJ2-1, with D unclear. V lost 1 base, J lost 10 bases, and 14 bases lay in between. Germline CDR1 and CDR2: PRHDT and FYEKMQ (reference sequence). This CDR3 has 14 amino acids. The CDR3 DNA is TGTGCCAGCAGCTTAGAACCCTCCCCCCGCGAGCAGTTCTTC. Translated, it gives CASSLEPSPREQFF.

The rearrangement uses TRBV6-5 and TRBJ1-6, with D unclear. Germline V gene data show CDR1 as MNHEY and CDR2 as SVGAGI. Trimming stripped 4 bases from V and 7 bases from J, with 8 bases between. The CDR3 is 13 amino acids. CDR3 DNA: TGTGCCAGCAGTTGGCGGTCAAATTCACCCCTCCACTTT. Its translation is CASSWRSNSPLHF.

This clonotype was seen only once. The chain is built from TRBV4-2 and TRBJ2-7; D might be TRBD2 (5 bases). Between the trimmed V and J ends, which lost 3 bases and 0 bases, there was a span of 21 bases. This CDR3 region has 18 residues. CDR1 and CDR2 (germline): LGHNA, YNFKEQ. The CDR3 is CASSQDVLLGADSYEQYF. The CDR3 nucleotides are TGTGCCAGCAGCCAGGACGTCCTCTTAGGAGCGGACTCCTACGAGCAGTACTTC.

The chain joins TRBV7-2 to TRBJ2-1; TRBD2 might be the D (7 bases). The germline V and J ends were trimmed by 5 bases and 0 bases, with 11 bases remaining between them. The germline gives CDR1 SGHTA, CDR2 FQGNSA. This CDR3 region has 15 residues. The CDR3 loop is CASSGGGGSYNEQFF. In DNA form, the CDR3 reads TGTGCCAGCAGCGGAGGGGGGGGCTCCTACAATGAGCAGTTCTTC.

The chain has TRBV20-1 and TRBJ2-7, with D unresolved. V lost 6 bases, J lost 0 bases, and 9 bases lay in between. The CDR3 totals 12 residues. Germline-derived CDR1 and CDR2 are DFQATT and SNEGSKA (reference sequence). Written as DNA, the CDR3 is TGCAGTGCCCGCCCCGGCTCCTACGAGCAGTACTTC. This encodes CSARPGSYEQYF.

This clonotype was picked up a small number of times. The V gene is TRBV4-1, the J gene TRBJ2-7, with TRBD2 matching 11 bases. Trimming removed 1 base from V and 2 bases from J; junction bases left unmatched: 10. Germline V CDR1 and CDR2: MGHRA, YSYEKL. CDR3 length: 18 amino acids. This CDR3 is CASSQVQSGTSGPYEQYF. CDR3 coding DNA: TGCGCCAGCAGCCAAGTGCAAAGCGGGACTAGCGGCCCCTACGAGCAGTACTTC.

This clonotype was counted between two and nine times. CDR3: CASSLRQGFDQPQHF. CDR3 in DNA: TGTGCCAGCAGCTTGCGACAGGGATTTGATCAGCCCCAGCATTTT. V usage is TRBV7-3 and J usage is TRBJ1-5; 7 nucleotides match TRBD1. The CDR3 has 15 residues. After removal of 3 bases from V and 5 bases from J, the junction contained 7 bases not matched to a gene. CDR1 is SGHTA and CDR2 is FQGTGA in the germline V gene.

This chain connects TRBV7-6 to TRBJ2-6, with unresolved D. Trimming took 2 bases from V and 1 from J, leaving 6 bases between them. Germline lookup yields CDR1 SGHVS and CDR2 FNYEAQ. The CDR3 length is 15 residues. CDR3 in amino acids: CASSLWPSGANVLTF. CDR3 in DNA: TGTGCCAGCAGCTTATGGCCATCTGGGGCCAACGTCCTGACTTTC.

The chain has TRBV29-1 and TRBJ1-5, with D possibly matching TRBD1 (6 bases). The CDR3 runs 13 residues. CDR1 and CDR2 from the germline V gene are SQVTM and ANQGSEA. V was shortened by 3 bases and J by 7 bases, with 13 bases between the two germline ends. The CDR3 DNA reads TGCAGCGTTGAGGTGGGGGGCTCGCAGCCCCAGCATTTT. This sequence encodes CSVEVGGSQPQHF. The variable domain in full, completed from reference TRBV29-1 and TRBJ1-5, reads SAVISQKPSRDICQRGTSLTIQCQVDSQVTMMFWYRQQPGQSLTLIATANQGSEATYESGFVIDKFPISRPNLTFSTLTVSNMSPEDSSIYLCSVEVGGSQPQHFGDGTRLSIL.

This rearrangement joins TRBV15 to TRBJ2-7; D is perhaps TRBD1 (7 bases). TRBJ2-5 explains the end of the DNA better; the J call may be wrong. The CDR3 covers 16 residues. Germline V CDR1 and CDR2: LNHNV, YYDKDF (reference sequence). The CDR3: CATSRDPEGADETQYF. The CDR3 DNA sequence: TGTGCCACCAGCAGAGATCCGGAGGGGGCGGACGAGACCCAGTACTTC.

The chain has TRBV28 and TRBJ2-3; D remains ambiguous. CDR1 and CDR2 from the germline V gene are MDHEN and SYDVKM. Trimming cost V 5 bases and J 0 bases, with 15 bases left between them. The CDR3 covers 16 residues. The CDR3 is CASSASAAASTDTQYF. The CDR3 region has the DNA TGTGCCAGCAGTGCCTCGGCGGCAGCTAGCACAGATACGCAGTATTTT.

The rearrangement uses TRBV5-1 and TRBJ2-1; 8 bases agree with TRBD2. The V segment lost 4 bases and the J segment 5 bases; nucleotides outside the gene matches: 11. Germline V gives CDR1 SGHRS, CDR2 YFSETQ. The CDR3 extends over 16 amino acids. In nucleotides, the CDR3 is TGCGCCAGCAGCCAGCGTACTAGCGGATTCAACAATGAGCAGTTCTTC. This sequence encodes CASSQRTSGFNNEQFF.

The chain recombines TRBV29-1 with TRBJ2-7; 7 nucleotides line up with TRBD1. Germline CDR1 and CDR2: SQVTM and ANQGSEA. Trimming removed 4 bases from V and 6 bases from J; junction bases left unmatched: 9. The CDR3 has 13 residues. The CDR3: CSVVWDRRSEQYF. In DNA form, the CDR3 reads TGCAGCGTTGTGTGGGACAGAAGAAGCGAGCAGTACTTC.

The gene calls are TRBV11-2 and TRBJ2-1; D gene uncertain. CDR3 length: 12 residues. V dropped 5 bases and J dropped 10 bases, with 12 bases sitting between them. The germline gives CDR1 SGHAT, CDR2 FQNNGV. The DNA of the CDR3 is TGTGCCAGCAGCCTTAGCTCCATGGAGCAGTTCTTC. It encodes CASSLSSMEQFF.

A few counts support this clonotype. The V gene is TRBV6-2 or TRBV6-3, the J gene TRBJ2-3, with 7 bases lining up with TRBD2. The germline V gene encodes CDR1 MNHEY and CDR2 SVGEGT. The length of the CDR3 is 13 residues. V lost 8 bases to trimming and J lost 7 bases; unmatched junction nucleotides: 9. The CDR3 protein is CASQDLAVNTQYF. CDR3 bases: TGTGCCAGCCAAGATCTAGCGGTAAATACGCAGTATTTT.

The gene calls are TRBV6-1 and TRBJ2-5; D is undetermined. Deletions cut 1 base from V and 1 base from J, with 7 bases between. The CDR3 is 14 residues long. Germline V gene sequence: CDR1 MNHNS, CDR2 SASEGT. CDR3 DNA sequence: TGTGCCAGCAGTGAAGAGGTCTTCCAAGAGACCCAGTACTTC. Translating it yields CASSEEVFQETQYF.

The table lists this clonotype with a few counts. V usage is TRBV7-3 and J usage is TRBJ2-4, with 8 bases aligning to TRBD2. The CDR3 spans 14 residues. The junction had 9 bases not matched to a gene; V was cut back by 1 base and J by 13 bases. Germline-derived CDR1 and CDR2 are SGHTA and FQGTGA. The CDR3 spells CASSLNGLGGEQYF. DNA of the CDR3: TGTGCCAGCAGCTTAAATGGCCTCGGGGGGGAGCAGTACTTC.

The chain has TRBV20-1 and TRBJ1-1; D may be TRBD1 (5 bases). CDR1 and CDR2 from the germline V gene are DFQATT and SNEGSKA (reference sequence). The CDR3 contains 12 residues. V was trimmed by 4 bases and J by 3 bases, leaving 9 bases between them. CDR3 in amino acids: CSAITGYTEAFF. For the CDR3, the DNA is TGCAGTGCTATCACAGGATACACTGAAGCTTTCTTT.

The J gene is TRBJ2-7, the V gene TRBV7-2; a possible D gene is TRBD1 (6 bases). V was cut by 5 bases and J by 7 bases, with 24 bases left in between. Germline V gene sequence: CDR1 SGHTA, CDR2 FQGNSA. This CDR3 spans 16 amino acids. The CDR3: CASSGILSGHRREQYF. The CDR3 DNA follows: TGTGCCAGCAGCGGTATCTTATCGGGACACCGTCGGGAGCAGTACTTC.

V usage is TRBV5-1 and J usage is TRBJ1-2; no firm D call. Per the germline V gene, CDR1 is SGHRS and CDR2 is YFSETQ. CDR3 length: 15 amino acids. The V end lost 0 bases, the J end lost 5 bases, and 14 bases lay between the germline ends. The DNA of the CDR3 is TGCGCCAGCAGCTTGGCCGATCCCGCGGTTTATGGCTACACCTTC. Translated, it gives CASSLADPAVYGYTF. The whole variable domain, remainder taken from reference TRBV5-1 and TRBJ1-2, is KAGVTQTPRYLIKTRGQQVTLSCSPISGHRSVSWYQQTPGQGLQFLFEYFSETQRNKGNFPGRFSGRQFSNSRSEMNVSTLELGDSALYLCASSLADPAVYGYTFGSGTRLTVV.

This clonotype has more than one count but fewer than ten. This sequence joins TRBV29-1 and TRBJ1-5, with D unclear. Trimming stripped 4 bases from V and 3 bases from J, with 10 bases between. Looked up from germline, CDR1 is SQVTM and CDR2 is ANQGSEA. This CDR3 has 13 residues. The CDR3 coding sequence is TGCAGCGTTGCCGACGGACTCAATCAGCCCCAGCATTTT. This codes for CSVADGLNQPQHF.